This T cell receptor (beta chain) was sequenced during a study of T cells in women clearing cervical HPV infection. Germline CDR1 SGHTA, CDR2 FQGTGA. After removal of 1 base from V and 8 bases from J, the junction contained 3 bases not matched to a gene. The CDR3 contains 15 residues. With respect to this clone: Antigen: not known. With the read ending 3 residues before the CDR3 end, the germline J gene is used to fill in that end.

Only in-frame clones appear in the TCRdb table, and some are missing; sequencing was by immunoSEQ multiplex PCR. Across more than 40,000 clones, the top ten clones capture 6% to 9% of the sample. Study-level points and caveats: Combining TCR richness with V gene abundances gave approximately 0.8 AUC.

Input material: blood buffy coat. This sequence joins TRBV7-3 and TRBJ2-1, with 12 positions matching TRBD2. The TCR originated in a woman between 18 and 75 years old with a cervical HPV16 infection that either progressed to CIN3+ or cleared (not recorded which). The covered CDR3 bases are TGTGCCAGCAGCTTAAAGACTAGCGGGAGCGATGAG. As protein: CASSLKTSGSDE. In full, the CDR3 reads CASSLKTSGSDEQFF.